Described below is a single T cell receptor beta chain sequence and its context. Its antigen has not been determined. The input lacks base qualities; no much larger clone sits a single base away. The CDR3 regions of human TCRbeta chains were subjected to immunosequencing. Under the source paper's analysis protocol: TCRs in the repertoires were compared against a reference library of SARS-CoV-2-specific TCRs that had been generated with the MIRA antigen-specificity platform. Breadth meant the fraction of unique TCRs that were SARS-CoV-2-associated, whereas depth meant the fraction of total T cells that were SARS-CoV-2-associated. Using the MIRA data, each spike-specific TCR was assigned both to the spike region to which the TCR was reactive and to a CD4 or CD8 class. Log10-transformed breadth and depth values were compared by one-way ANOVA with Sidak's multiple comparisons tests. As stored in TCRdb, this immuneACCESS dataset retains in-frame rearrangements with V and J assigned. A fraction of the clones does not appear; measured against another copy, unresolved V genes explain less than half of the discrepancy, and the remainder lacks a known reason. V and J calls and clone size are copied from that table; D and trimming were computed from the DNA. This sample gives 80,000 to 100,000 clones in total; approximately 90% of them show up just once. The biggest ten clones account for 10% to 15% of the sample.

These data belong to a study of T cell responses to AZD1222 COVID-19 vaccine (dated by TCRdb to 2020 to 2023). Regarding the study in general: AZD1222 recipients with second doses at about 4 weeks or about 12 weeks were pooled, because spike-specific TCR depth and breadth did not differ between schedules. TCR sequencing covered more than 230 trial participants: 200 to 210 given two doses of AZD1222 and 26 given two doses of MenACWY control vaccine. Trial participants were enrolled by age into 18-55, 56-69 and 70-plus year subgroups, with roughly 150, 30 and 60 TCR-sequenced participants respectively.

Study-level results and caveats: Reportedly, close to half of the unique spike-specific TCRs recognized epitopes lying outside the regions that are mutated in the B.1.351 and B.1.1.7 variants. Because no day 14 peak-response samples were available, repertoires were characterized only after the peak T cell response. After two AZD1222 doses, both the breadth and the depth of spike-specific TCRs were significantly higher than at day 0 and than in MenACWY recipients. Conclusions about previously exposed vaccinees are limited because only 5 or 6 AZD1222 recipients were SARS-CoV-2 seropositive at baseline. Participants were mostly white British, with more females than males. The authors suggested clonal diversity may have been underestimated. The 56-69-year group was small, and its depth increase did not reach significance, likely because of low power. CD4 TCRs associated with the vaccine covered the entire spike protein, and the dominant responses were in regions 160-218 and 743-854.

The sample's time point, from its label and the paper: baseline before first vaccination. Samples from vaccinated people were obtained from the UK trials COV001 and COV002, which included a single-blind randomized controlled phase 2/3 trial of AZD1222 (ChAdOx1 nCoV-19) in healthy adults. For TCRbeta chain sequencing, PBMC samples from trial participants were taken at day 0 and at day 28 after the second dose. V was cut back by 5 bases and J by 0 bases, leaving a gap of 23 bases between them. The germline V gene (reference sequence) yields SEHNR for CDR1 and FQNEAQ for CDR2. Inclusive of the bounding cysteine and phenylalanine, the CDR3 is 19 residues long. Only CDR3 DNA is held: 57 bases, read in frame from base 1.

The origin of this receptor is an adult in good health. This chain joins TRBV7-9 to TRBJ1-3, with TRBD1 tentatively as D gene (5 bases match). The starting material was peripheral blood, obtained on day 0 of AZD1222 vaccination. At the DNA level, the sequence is TGTGCCAGCAGCACAACTAGACCAGGGACCGCGGGCTCTGGAAACACCATATATTTT. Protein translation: CASSTTRPGTAGSGNTIYF. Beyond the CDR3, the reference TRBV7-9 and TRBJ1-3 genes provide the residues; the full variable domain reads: DTGVSQNPRHKITKRGQNVTFRCDPISEHNRLYWYRQTLGQGPEFLTYFQNEAQLEKSRLLSDRFSAERPKGSFSTLEIQRTEQGDSAMYLCASSTTRPGTAGSGNTIYFGEGSWLTVV.